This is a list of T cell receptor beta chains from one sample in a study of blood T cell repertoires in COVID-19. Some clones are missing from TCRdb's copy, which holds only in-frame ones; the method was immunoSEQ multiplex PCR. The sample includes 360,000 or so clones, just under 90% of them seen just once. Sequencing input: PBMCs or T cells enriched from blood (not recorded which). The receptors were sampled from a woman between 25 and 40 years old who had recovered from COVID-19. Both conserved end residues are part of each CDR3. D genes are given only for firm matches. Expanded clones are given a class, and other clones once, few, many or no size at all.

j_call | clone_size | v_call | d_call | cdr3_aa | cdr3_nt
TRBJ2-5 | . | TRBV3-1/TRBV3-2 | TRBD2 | CASSRTSGRAQETQYF | TGTGCCAGCAGCCGGACTAGCGGGAGGGCGCAGGAGACCCAGTACTTC
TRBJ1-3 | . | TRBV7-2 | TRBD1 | CASSRDRGGGNTIYF | TGTGCCAGCAGCCGCGACAGGGGGGGTGGAAACACCATATATTTT
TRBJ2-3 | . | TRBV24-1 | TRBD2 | CATSDFLTSGSTDTQYF | TGTGCCACCAGTGATTTCTTGACTAGCGGGAGTACAGATACGCAGTATTTT
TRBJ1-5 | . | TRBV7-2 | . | CASSAAGQLYYSNQPQHF | TGTGCCAGCAGCGCCGCGGGGCAGCTTTATTATAGCAATCAGCCCCAGCATTTT
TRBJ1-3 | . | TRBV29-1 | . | CSAGGGAGGNTIYF | TGCAGCGCCGGTGGGGGGGCAGGTGGAAACACCATATATTTT
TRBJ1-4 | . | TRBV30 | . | CASQPFGGGEKLFF | TGTGCCTCCCAGCCGTTTGGGGGAGGTGAAAAACTGTTTTTT
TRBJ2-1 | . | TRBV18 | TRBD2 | CASSLGGTSGSNEQFF | TGTGCCAGCTCACTCGGTGGGACTAGCGGGAGCAATGAGCAGTTCTTC
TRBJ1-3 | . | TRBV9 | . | CASSDDRGNTIYF | TGTGCCAGCAGCGACGACAGGGGAAACACCATATATTTT
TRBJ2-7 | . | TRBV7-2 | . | CASSLAQWGGPSEQYF | TGTGCCAGCAGCTTAGCGCAGTGGGGGGGCCCGTCCGAGCAGTACTTC
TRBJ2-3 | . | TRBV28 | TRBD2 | CASSLGLAGGRPRQYF | TGTGCCAGCAGTTTAGGATTAGCGGGAGGGCGGCCTCGGCAGTATTTT
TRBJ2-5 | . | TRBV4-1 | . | CASSQGSAGIGETQYF | TGCGCCAGCAGCCAAGGGTCGGCGGGTATCGGAGAGACCCAGTACTTC
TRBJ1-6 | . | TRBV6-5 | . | CASSYSGQPNSPLHF | TGTGCCAGCAGTTACTCTGGACAGCCAAATTCACCCCTCCACTTT
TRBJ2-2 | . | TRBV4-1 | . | CASSHIGGTGELFF | TGCGCCAGCAGCCATATTGGAGGAACCGGGGAGCTGTTTTTT
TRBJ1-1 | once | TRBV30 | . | CAWRDRLNTEAFF | TGTGCCTGGAGGGACAGACTAAACACTGAAGCTTTCTTT
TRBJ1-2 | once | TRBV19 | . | CASSPRAGYGYTF | TGTGCCAGTAGTCCCCGCGCAGGCTATGGCTACACCTTC
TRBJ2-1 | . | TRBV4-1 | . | CASSQGGQTYNEQFF | TGCGCCAGCAGCCAAGGAGGACAGACCTACAATGAGCAGTTCTTC
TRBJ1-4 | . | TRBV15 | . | CATSRASAGVFEKLFF | TGTGCCACCAGCAGGGCATCTGCAGGGGTATTCGAAAAACTGTTTTTT
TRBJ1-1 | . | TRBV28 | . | CASSLGLGTLDTEAFF | TGTGCCAGCAGTTTAGGTCTTGGGACTCTGGACACTGAAGCTTTCTTT
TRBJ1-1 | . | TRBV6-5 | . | CASSYSYGQVEAFF | TGTGCCAGCAGTTACTCATATGGGCAGGTTGAAGCTTTCTTT
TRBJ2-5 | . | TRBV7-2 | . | CASSRSGETQYF | TGTGCCAGCAGCCGGTCGGGAGAGACCCAGTACTTC
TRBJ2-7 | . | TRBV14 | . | CASSQVRMSGQYF | TGTGCCAGCAGCCAAGTTCGAATGTCCGGGCAGTACTTC
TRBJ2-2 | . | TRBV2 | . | CASSRSGGNTGELFF | TGTGCCAGCAGCCGGAGCGGAGGGAACACCGGGGAGCTGTTTTTT
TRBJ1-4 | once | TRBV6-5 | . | CASSYQGVSTNEKLFF | TGTGCCAGCAGTTACCAGGGCGTATCAACTAATGAAAAACTGTTTTTT
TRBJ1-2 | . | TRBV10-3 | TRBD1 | CAIPTQGAGGYTF | TGTGCCATCCCCACGCAGGGGGCCGGTGGCTACACCTTC
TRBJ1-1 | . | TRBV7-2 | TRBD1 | CASRSNVQGTAEAFF | TGTGCCAGCAGGAGCAATGTACAGGGGACCGCTGAAGCTTTCTTT
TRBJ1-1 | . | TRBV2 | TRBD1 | CASSEETGGTEAFF | TGTGCCAGCAGTGAGGAGACAGGGGGCACTGAAGCTTTCTTT
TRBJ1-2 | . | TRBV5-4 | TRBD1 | CASSRGRDRVYGYTF | TGTGCCAGCAGCCGAGGCCGGGACAGGGTCTATGGCTACACCTTC
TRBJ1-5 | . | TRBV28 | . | CASSFSLGAGSANQPQHF | TGTGCCAGCAGTTTCTCTTTGGGGGCGGGCTCGGCGAATCAGCCCCAGCATTTT
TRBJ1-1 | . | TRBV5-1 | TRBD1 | CASSLGQRLEAFF | TGCGCCAGCAGCCTGGGACAGAGGCTCGAAGCTTTCTTT
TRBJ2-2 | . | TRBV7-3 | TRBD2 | CASSPLQRELNGELFF | TGTGCCAGCAGCCCACTCCAGCGGGAGCTTAACGGGGAGCTGTTTTTT
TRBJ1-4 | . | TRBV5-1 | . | CASSLWGGSGDEKLFF | TGCGCCAGCAGCTTGTGGGGTGGGTCGGGAGATGAAAAACTGTTTTTT
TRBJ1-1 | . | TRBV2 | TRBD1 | CASRFSRGIQSEAFF | TGTGCCAGCAGGTTTTCCAGGGGGATTCAGTCTGAAGCTTTCTTT
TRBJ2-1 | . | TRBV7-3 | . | CASSPWTVPGRNEQFF | TGTGCCAGCAGCCCATGGACAGTCCCGGGCAGAAATGAGCAGTTCTTC
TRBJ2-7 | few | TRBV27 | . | CASSFAISYEQYF | TGTGCCAGCAGTTTCGCTATCTCCTACGAGCAGTACTTC
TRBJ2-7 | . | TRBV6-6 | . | CASSRGNRGTGAYEQYF | TGTGCCAGCAGTCGAGGAAACAGGGGCACGGGGGCCTACGAGCAGTACTTC
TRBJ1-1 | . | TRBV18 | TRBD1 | CASSQLPGQGGPEAFF | TGTGCCAGCTCACAACTCCCGGGACAGGGGGGACCTGAAGCTTTCTTT
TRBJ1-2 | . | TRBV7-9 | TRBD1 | CASSLGTLAGGVINYGYTF | TGTGCCAGCAGCTTAGGGACTTTAGCAGGGGGCGTCATTAACTATGGCTACACCTTC
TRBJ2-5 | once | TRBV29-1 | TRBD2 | CSVFSGSGETQYF | TGCAGCGTCTTTAGCGGGAGTGGAGAGACCCAGTACTTC
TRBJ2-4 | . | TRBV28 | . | CASSLEVAKNIQYF | TGTGCCAGCAGTTTAGAGGTAGCCAAAAACATTCAGTACTTC
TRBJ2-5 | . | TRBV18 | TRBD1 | CASSPQGTGMETQYF | TGTGCCAGCTCACCGCAAGGGACAGGCATGGAGACCCAGTACTTC
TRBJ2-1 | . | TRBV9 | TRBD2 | CASSVVPAGGRDEQFF | TGTGCCAGCAGCGTAGTTCCAGCGGGGGGCCGCGATGAGCAGTTCTTC
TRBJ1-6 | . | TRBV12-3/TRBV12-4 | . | CASRRQNSPLHF | TGTGCCAGCAGACGACAGAATTCACCCCTCCACTTT
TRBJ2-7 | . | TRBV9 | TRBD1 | CASSVGQGTYEQYF | TGTGCCAGCAGCGTCGGACAGGGGACCTACGAGCAGTACTTC
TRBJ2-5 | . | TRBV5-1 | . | CASSMEGAGETQYF | TGCGCCAGCAGCATGGAGGGGGCAGGGGAGACCCAGTACTTC
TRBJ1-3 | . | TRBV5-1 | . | CASSSDGGSGNTIYF | TGCGCCAGCAGCTCCGACGGAGGTTCTGGAAACACCATATATTTT
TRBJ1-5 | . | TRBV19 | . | CASSRAGVGQPQHF | TGTGCCAGTAGTAGGGCAGGTGTGGGTCAGCCCCAGCATTTT
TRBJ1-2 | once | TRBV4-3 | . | CASSQDVRVSYGYTF | TGCGCCAGCAGCCAAGATGTGCGGGTCAGCTATGGCTACACCTTC
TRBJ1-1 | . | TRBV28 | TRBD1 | CASALIRTGGPGTEAFF | TGTGCCAGCGCCCTCATCCGGACAGGGGGCCCCGGGACTGAAGCTTTCTTT